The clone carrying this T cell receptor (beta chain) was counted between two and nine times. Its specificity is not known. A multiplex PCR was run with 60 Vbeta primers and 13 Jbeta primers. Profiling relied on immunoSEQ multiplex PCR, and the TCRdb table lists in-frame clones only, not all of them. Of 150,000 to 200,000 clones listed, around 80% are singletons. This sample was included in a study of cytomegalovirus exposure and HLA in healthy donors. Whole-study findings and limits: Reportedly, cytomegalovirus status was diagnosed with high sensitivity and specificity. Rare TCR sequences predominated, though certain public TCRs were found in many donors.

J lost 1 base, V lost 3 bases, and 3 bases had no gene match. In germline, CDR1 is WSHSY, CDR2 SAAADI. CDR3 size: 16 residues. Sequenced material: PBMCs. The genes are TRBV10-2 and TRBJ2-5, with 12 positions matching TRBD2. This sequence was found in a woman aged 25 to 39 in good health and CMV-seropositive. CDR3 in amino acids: CASSDRGLAGQETQYF. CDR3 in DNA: TGCGCCAGCAGTGACAGGGGACTAGCGGGCCAAGAGACCCAGTACTTC.